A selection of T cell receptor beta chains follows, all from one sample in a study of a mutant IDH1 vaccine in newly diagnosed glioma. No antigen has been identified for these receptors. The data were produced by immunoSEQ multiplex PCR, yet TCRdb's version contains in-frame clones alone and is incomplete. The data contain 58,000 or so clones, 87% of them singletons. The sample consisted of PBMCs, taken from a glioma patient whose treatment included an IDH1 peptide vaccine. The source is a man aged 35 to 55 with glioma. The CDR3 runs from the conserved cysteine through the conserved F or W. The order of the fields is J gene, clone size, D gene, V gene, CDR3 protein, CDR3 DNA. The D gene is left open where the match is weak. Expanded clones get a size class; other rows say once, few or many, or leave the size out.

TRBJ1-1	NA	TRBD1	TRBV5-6	CASSLTGAEAFF	TGTGCCAGCAGCCTGACAGGGGCTGAAGCTTTCTTT
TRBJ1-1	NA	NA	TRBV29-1	CSVEGGRGMNTEAFF	TGCAGCGTTGAGGGAGGGAGGGGAATGAACACTGAAGCTTTCTTT
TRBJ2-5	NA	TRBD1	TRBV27	CASSLGHTGAGETQYF	TGTGCCAGCAGTTTGGGACACACAGGGGCAGGGGAGACCCAGTACTTC
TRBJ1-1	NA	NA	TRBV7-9	CASSLVGSNTEAFF	TGTGCCAGCAGCTTAGTGGGGAGCAACACTGAAGCTTTCTTT
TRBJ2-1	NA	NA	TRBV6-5	CASRAGRYNEQFF	TGTGCCAGCAGAGCGGGCCGATACAATGAGCAGTTCTTC
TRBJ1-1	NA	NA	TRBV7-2	CASTQEGGTEAFF	TGTGCCAGCACCCAGGAGGGGGGGACTGAAGCTTTCTTT
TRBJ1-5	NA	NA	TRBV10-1	CASSDSSQAHLSNQPQHF	TGCGCCAGCAGTGACTCCTCGCAGGCTCACCTTAGCAATCAGCCCCAGCATTTT
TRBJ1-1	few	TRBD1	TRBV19	CASRDSPSEAFF	TGTGCCAGCCGGGACAGTCCATCTGAAGCTTTCTTT
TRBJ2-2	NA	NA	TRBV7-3	CASSLNEATNTGELFF	TGTGCCAGCAGCTTAAACGAGGCCACTAACACCGGGGAGCTGTTTTTT
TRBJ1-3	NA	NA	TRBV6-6	CASGTMSSGNTIYF	TGTGCCAGTGGGACGATGAGCTCTGGAAACACCATATATTTT
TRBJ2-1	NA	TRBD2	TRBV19	CASSLSAGGIYNEQFF	TGTGCCAGTAGTCTATCAGCGGGAGGGATCTACAATGAGCAGTTCTTC
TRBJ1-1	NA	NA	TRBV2	CASILTLNTEAFF	TGTGCCAGCATATTGACACTTAACACTGAAGCTTTCTTT
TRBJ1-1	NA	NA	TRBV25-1	CASSSTIPNTEAFF	TGTGCCAGCAGCTCCACAATTCCAAACACTGAAGCTTTCTTT
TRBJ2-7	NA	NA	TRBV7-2	CASSVNRAEQYF	TGTGCCAGCAGCGTGAACAGGGCCGAGCAGTACTTC
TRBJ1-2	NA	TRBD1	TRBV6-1	CASSIRTGGYYGYTF	TGTGCCAGCAGTATCCGGACAGGGGGATACTATGGCTACACCTTC
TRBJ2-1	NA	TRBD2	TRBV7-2	CASSLVRVAGGLHNEQFF	TGTGCCAGCAGCTTAGTTCGGGTTGCGGGAGGACTACACAATGAGCAGTTCTTC
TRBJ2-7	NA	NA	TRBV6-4	CASSAPPDSYEQYF	TGTGCCAGCAGTGCTCCCCCGGACAGCTACGAGCAGTACTTC
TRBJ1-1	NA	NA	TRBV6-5	CASSEGGLNTEAFF	TGTGCCAGCAGTGAAGGAGGGCTGAACACTGAAGCTTTCTTT
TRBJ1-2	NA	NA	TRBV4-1	CASPVGQIINYGYTF	TGCGCCAGCCCGGTGGGCCAGATTATTAACTATGGCTACACCTTC
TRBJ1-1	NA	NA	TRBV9	CASSVRAVNTEAFF	TGTGCCAGCAGCGTGAGGGCAGTGAACACTGAAGCTTTCTTT
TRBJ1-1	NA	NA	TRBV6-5	CASSVGMNTEAFF	TGTGCCAGCAGTGTCGGAATGAACACTGAAGCTTTCTTT
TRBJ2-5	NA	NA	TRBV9	CASSVDVGGGGMGRTQYF	TGTGCCAGCAGCGTCGACGTCGGTGGTGGTGGGATGGGGAGGACCCAGTACTTC
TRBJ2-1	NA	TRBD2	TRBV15	CATSGKLAGVIDEQFF	TGTGCCACCAGCGGGAAACTAGCGGGAGTCATCGATGAGCAGTTCTTC
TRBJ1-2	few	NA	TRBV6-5	CASRGRGYTF	TGTGCCAGCAGGGGGCGGGGCTACACCTTC
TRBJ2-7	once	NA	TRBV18	CASSPPSRASYEQYF	TGTGCCAGCTCACCACCGTCCAGGGCCTCCTACGAGCAGTACTTC
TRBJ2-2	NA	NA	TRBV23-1	CASSHHIGPFSNTGELFF	TGCGCCAGCAGTCACCACATTGGGCCATTTAGTAACACCGGGGAGCTGTTTTTT
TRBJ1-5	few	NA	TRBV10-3	CATSSGGLGNQPQHF	TGTGCCACCTCCAGCGGGGGGCTGGGCAATCAGCCCCAGCATTTT
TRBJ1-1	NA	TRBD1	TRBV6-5	CASRLRQGQNTEAFF	TGTGCCAGCAGACTCCGACAGGGCCAGAACACTGAAGCTTTCTTT
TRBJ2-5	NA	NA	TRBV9	CASSGHRVRRETQYF	TGTGCCAGCAGCGGCCACAGGGTACGACGGGAGACCCAGTACTTC
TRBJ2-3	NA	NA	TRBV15	CATSRQITDTQYF	TGTGCCACCAGCAGGCAGATCACAGATACGCAGTATTTT
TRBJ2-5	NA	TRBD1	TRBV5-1	CASSFRDRQETQYF	TGCGCCAGCAGCTTCCGGGACAGACAAGAGACCCAGTACTTC
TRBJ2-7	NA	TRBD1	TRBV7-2	CASSSSGGARYEQYF	TGTGCCAGCAGTTCATCAGGGGGCGCCCGCTACGAGCAGTACTTC
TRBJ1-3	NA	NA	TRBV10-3	CAISALTNTIYF	TGTGCCATCAGTGCTTTGACAAACACCATATATTTT
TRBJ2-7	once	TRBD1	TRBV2	CASSGYRGTYEQYF	TGTGCCAGCAGTGGATACAGGGGAACCTACGAGCAGTACTTC
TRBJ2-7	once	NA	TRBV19	CASSVAGAPPREQYF	TGTGCCAGTAGCGTCGCAGGGGCTCCCCCCCGCGAGCAGTACTTC
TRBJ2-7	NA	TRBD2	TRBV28	CASSLPGLGFYEQYF	TGTGCCAGCAGTCTTCCGGGACTAGGTTTCTACGAGCAGTACTTC
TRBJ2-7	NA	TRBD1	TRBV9	CASSATGGHQYF	TGTGCCAGCAGCGCGACAGGGGGCCATCAGTACTTC
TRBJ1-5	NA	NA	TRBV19	CASSPRTDLYQPQHF	TGTGCCAGTAGTCCCCGGACAGACCTTTATCAGCCCCAGCATTTT
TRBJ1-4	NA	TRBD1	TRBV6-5	CASSYSSPGQGQKLFF	TGTGCCAGCAGTTACTCCAGCCCGGGACAGGGTCAAAAACTGTTTTTT
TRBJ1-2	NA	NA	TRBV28	CASKGGYGYTF	TGTGCCAGCAAGGGGGGCTATGGCTACACCTTC
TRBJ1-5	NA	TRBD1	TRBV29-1	CSVRGLGNQPQHF	TGCAGCGTTAGGGGGCTTGGCAATCAGCCCCAGCATTTT
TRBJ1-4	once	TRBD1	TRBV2	CASSAMTGTNEKLFF	TGTGCCAGCAGCGCAATGACAGGGACTAATGAAAAACTGTTTTTT
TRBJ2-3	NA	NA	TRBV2	CASSGWDTQYF	TGTGCCAGCAGTGGTTGGGATACGCAGTATTTT
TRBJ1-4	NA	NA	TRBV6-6	CASSYPPVTTNEKLFF	TGTGCCAGCAGTTACCCACCCGTTACAACTAATGAAAAACTGTTTTTT
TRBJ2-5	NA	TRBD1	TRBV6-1	CASSEGTAKETQYF	TGTGCCAGCAGTGAGGGGACAGCCAAAGAGACCCAGTACTTC
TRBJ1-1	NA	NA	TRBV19	CASTPGPYPNTEAFF	TGTGCCAGTACCCCAGGGCCCTATCCTAACACTGAAGCTTTCTTT
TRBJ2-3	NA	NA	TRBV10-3	CAIRTRAYGSDTQYF	TGTGCCATCAGGACTAGGGCTTATGGGTCAGATACGCAGTATTTT
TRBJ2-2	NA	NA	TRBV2	CASKLELTGELFF	TGTGCCAGCAAGTTGGAGCTCACCGGGGAGCTGTTTTTT
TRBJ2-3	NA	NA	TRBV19	CASSGGGALTDTQYF	TGTGCCAGTAGTGGTGGAGGGGCTCTCACAGATACGCAGTATTTT
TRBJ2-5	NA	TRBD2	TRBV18	CASSPRLAGGRETQYF	TGTGCCAGCTCACCGAGACTAGCGGGAGGAAGGGAGACCCAGTACTTC
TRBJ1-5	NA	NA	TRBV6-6	CASSLIGAGASQPQHF	TGTGCCAGCAGCTTAATAGGGGCAGGGGCTTCACAGCCCCAGCATTTT
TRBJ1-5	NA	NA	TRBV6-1	CASSEAPRNQPQHF	TGTGCCAGCAGTGAAGCCCCCCGCAATCAGCCCCAGCATTTT
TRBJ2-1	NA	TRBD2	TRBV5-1	CASSPTAGDENEQFF	TGCGCCAGCAGCCCTACAGCGGGAGACGAAAATGAGCAGTTCTTC
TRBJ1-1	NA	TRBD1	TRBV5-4	CASSRTGSDEAFF	TGTGCCAGCAGCAGGACAGGCTCCGATGAAGCTTTCTTT
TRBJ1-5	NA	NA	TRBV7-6	CASSPGIRSNQPQHF	TGTGCCAGCAGCCCGGGGATAAGGAGCAATCAGCCCCAGCATTTT
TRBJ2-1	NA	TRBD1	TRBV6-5	CASSHPGQGYNEQFF	TGTGCCAGCAGCCACCCCGGACAGGGTTACAATGAGCAGTTCTTC